This is a list of T cell receptor beta chains from one sample in a study of cytomegalovirus exposure and HLA in healthy donors. Method: immunoSEQ multiplex PCR; TCRdb's copy keeps in-frame clones and lacks some. The sample lists some 160,000 clones; just under 70% were seen once. The specimen sequenced was PBMCs. These receptors were collected from a man between 60 and 75 years old in good health and CMV-seronegative. Both conserved end residues are part of each CDR3. D genes are given only for firm matches. The size entry is marked missing in some rows and otherwise reads once, few, many or a size class.

v_gene: TRBV7-9
abundance: NA
j_gene: TRBJ2-7
d_gene: NA
CDR3nt: TGTGCCAGCAGCTTACAGATGCTGTCCTTCCGCTACGAGCAGTACTTC
CDR3aa: CASSLQMLSFRYEQYF

v_gene: TRBV11-1
abundance: NA
j_gene: TRBJ1-1
d_gene: TRBD1
CDR3nt: TGTGCCAGCAGCTGGGGACAGGGGGTTTCTGGAGCTTTCTTT
CDR3aa: CASSWGQGVSGAFF

v_gene: TRBV19
abundance: NA
j_gene: TRBJ1-1
d_gene: TRBD1
CDR3nt: TGTGCCAGTAGTTTCCGGGACAGTGGCGGCAGGAGGCCTGAAGCTTTCTTT
CDR3aa: CASSFRDSGGRRPEAFF

v_gene: TRBV28
abundance: NA
j_gene: TRBJ2-7
d_gene: TRBD1
CDR3nt: TGTGCCAGCAGTTTAGTGGACAGGGGGTCCCACGAGCAGTACTTC
CDR3aa: CASSLVDRGSHEQYF

v_gene: TRBV5-4
abundance: NA
j_gene: TRBJ2-7
d_gene: NA
CDR3nt: TGTGCCAGCAGCTTGGAAGCGGAGTACGAGCAGTACTTC
CDR3aa: CASSLEAEYEQYF

v_gene: TRBV28
abundance: NA
j_gene: TRBJ1-1
d_gene: NA
CDR3nt: TGTGCCAGCAGTTACCGACAGTCCCACACTGAAGCTTTCTTT
CDR3aa: CASSYRQSHTEAFF

v_gene: TRBV30
abundance: NA
j_gene: TRBJ2-2
d_gene: TRBD2
CDR3nt: TGTGCCTGGAGTGGTGATAGCGGGGGTTTCACCGGGGAGCTGTTTTTT
CDR3aa: CAWSGDSGGFTGELFF

v_gene: TRBV28
abundance: NA
j_gene: TRBJ1-2
d_gene: TRBD1
CDR3nt: TGTGCCAGCAGTTCCCCCTGGACAGGGGAGACCTATGGCTACACCTTC
CDR3aa: CASSSPWTGETYGYTF

v_gene: TRBV6-1
abundance: NA
j_gene: TRBJ1-1
d_gene: NA
CDR3nt: TGTGCCAGCACCTTAACAGGGACCGCTGAAGCTTTCTTT
CDR3aa: CASTLTGTAEAFF

v_gene: TRBV9
abundance: NA
j_gene: TRBJ2-1
d_gene: NA
CDR3nt: TGTGCCAGCAGCGTAGGAGAGGGCCACCACAATGAGCAGTTCTTC
CDR3aa: CASSVGEGHHNEQFF

v_gene: TRBV7-9
abundance: NA
j_gene: TRBJ2-5
d_gene: NA
CDR3nt: TGTGCCGGACAGAGCCCCCCAGGGCACCAAGAGACCCAGTACTTC
CDR3aa: CAGQSPPGHQETQYF

v_gene: TRBV29-1
abundance: NA
j_gene: TRBJ1-2
d_gene: TRBD1
CDR3nt: TGCAGCGTTGAGGGCCGGGACAGGGGGTACTATGGCTACACCTTC
CDR3aa: CSVEGRDRGYYGYTF

v_gene: TRBV28
abundance: few
j_gene: TRBJ1-1
d_gene: NA
CDR3nt: TGTGCCAGCAGGGGGAGGGGGGCAGCTTTCTTT
CDR3aa: CASRGRGAAFF

v_gene: TRBV10-1
abundance: NA
j_gene: TRBJ2-7
d_gene: TRBD2
CDR3nt: TGCGCCAGCAGTGCCAACCGACTAGCGAGAACCTACGAGCAGTACTTC
CDR3aa: CASSANRLARTYEQYF

v_gene: TRBV25-1
abundance: NA
j_gene: TRBJ1-1
d_gene: NA
CDR3nt: TGTGCCAGCAGTGAAGGGCATGGAGGCGCTTTCTTT
CDR3aa: CASSEGHGGAFF

v_gene: TRBV9
abundance: NA
j_gene: TRBJ2-5
d_gene: NA
CDR3nt: TGTGCCAGCAGCGTAGGAGAGGAAGAGACCCAGTACTTC
CDR3aa: CASSVGEEETQYF

v_gene: TRBV5-6
abundance: NA
j_gene: TRBJ2-7
d_gene: TRBD1
CDR3nt: TGTGCCAGCAGCCGGGGACAGGGCTACGAGCAGTACTTC
CDR3aa: CASSRGQGYEQYF

v_gene: TRBV7-8
abundance: NA
j_gene: TRBJ2-1
d_gene: TRBD2
CDR3nt: TGTGCCAGCAGCTCGCTGGGACTAGCGGTCTACAATGAGCAGTTCTTC
CDR3aa: CASSSLGLAVYNEQFF

v_gene: TRBV30
abundance: few
j_gene: TRBJ2-5
d_gene: TRBD1
CDR3nt: TGTGCCTGGAGTGACGGGACAGGGGGTCGGGAGACCCAGTACTTC
CDR3aa: CAWSDGTGGRETQYF

v_gene: TRBV28
abundance: NA
j_gene: TRBJ2-7
d_gene: TRBD1
CDR3nt: TGTGCCAGCAGCCCCTCAGGGACAGGGGGGTACGAGCAGTACTTC
CDR3aa: CASSPSGTGGYEQYF

v_gene: TRBV10-3
abundance: NA
j_gene: TRBJ2-2
d_gene: TRBD2
CDR3nt: TGTGCCATTCGATCCGGGACTAGCGGGACCTCAGGGGAGCTGTTTTTT
CDR3aa: CAIRSGTSGTSGELFF

v_gene: TRBV6-5
abundance: NA
j_gene: TRBJ2-7
d_gene: TRBD1
CDR3nt: TGTGCCAGCAGATGGAGGTCGGGACAGGGGACCGAGCAGTACTTC
CDR3aa: CASRWRSGQGTEQYF

v_gene: TRBV30
abundance: NA
j_gene: TRBJ2-7
d_gene: NA
CDR3nt: TGTGCCTGGAGAGGCATATTCGGGGAGCAGTACTTC
CDR3aa: CAWRGIFGEQYF

v_gene: TRBV7-2
abundance: NA
j_gene: TRBJ1-5
d_gene: NA
CDR3nt: TGTGCCAGCAGCTTGACCCCCAGGGATCAGCCCCAGCATTTT
CDR3aa: CASSLTPRDQPQHF

v_gene: TRBV6-6
abundance: NA
j_gene: TRBJ2-2
d_gene: TRBD1
CDR3nt: TGTGCCAGCAGTGTTCGGGACAGGGACACCGGGGAGCTGTTTTTT
CDR3aa: CASSVRDRDTGELFF

v_gene: TRBV7-2
abundance: NA
j_gene: TRBJ2-1
d_gene: TRBD2
CDR3nt: TGTGCCAGCAGGATCGGAGCGGGGGGTGACAATGAGCAGTTCTTC
CDR3aa: CASRIGAGGDNEQFF

v_gene: TRBV7-6
abundance: once
j_gene: TRBJ2-1
d_gene: TRBD2
CDR3nt: TGTGCCAGCAGCTTAGGGACTAGCGGGACTCACAATGAGCAGTTCTTC
CDR3aa: CASSLGTSGTHNEQFF

v_gene: TRBV10-3
abundance: NA
j_gene: TRBJ2-2
d_gene: TRBD1
CDR3nt: TGTGCCATCAGTTTACAGGGGGCCGGGGGGACCGGGGAGCTGTTTTTT
CDR3aa: CAISLQGAGGTGELFF

v_gene: TRBV6-5
abundance: few
j_gene: TRBJ2-1
d_gene: NA
CDR3nt: TGTGCCAGCAGTTACCAGGCGATCTACAATGAGCAGTTCTTC
CDR3aa: CASSYQAIYNEQFF

v_gene: TRBV28
abundance: NA
j_gene: TRBJ1-1
d_gene: TRBD1
CDR3nt: TGTGCCAGCAGTTTATCCCCCAGGGGGAGGACTGAAGCTTTCTTT
CDR3aa: CASSLSPRGRTEAFF

v_gene: TRBV10-3
abundance: NA
j_gene: TRBJ2-5
d_gene: TRBD2
CDR3nt: TGTGCCATCAGTTCCACTAGCGGGAGGGCCGAAGGAGAGACCCAGTACTTC
CDR3aa: CAISSTSGRAEGETQYF

v_gene: TRBV9
abundance: NA
j_gene: TRBJ1-1
d_gene: NA
CDR3nt: TGTGCCAGCAGCGTAGAAACGAGGAACACTGAAGCTTTCTTT
CDR3aa: CASSVETRNTEAFF

v_gene: TRBV5-1
abundance: NA
j_gene: TRBJ2-7
d_gene: NA
CDR3nt: TGCGCCAGCAGCCCTAGGGCTAGCGCGTTGTCCTACGAGCAGTACTTC
CDR3aa: CASSPRASALSYEQYF

v_gene: TRBV6-1
abundance: NA
j_gene: TRBJ2-1
d_gene: TRBD2
CDR3nt: TGTGCCAGCAGACTACCTAGCGGCAATGAGCAGTTCTTC
CDR3aa: CASRLPSGNEQFF

v_gene: TRBV7-8
abundance: NA
j_gene: TRBJ1-1
d_gene: NA
CDR3nt: TGTGCCAGCAGCTTACCCCCAGGGAACACTGAAGCTTTCTTT
CDR3aa: CASSLPPGNTEAFF

v_gene: TRBV6-5
abundance: NA
j_gene: TRBJ1-2
d_gene: NA
CDR3nt: TGTGCCAGCAGTTCCCCGTCCAGGGCCTATGGCTACACCTTC
CDR3aa: CASSSPSRAYGYTF

v_gene: TRBV5-4
abundance: NA
j_gene: TRBJ2-7
d_gene: TRBD2
CDR3nt: TGTGCCAGCAGTCATAGCGGGAGTCGCTACGAGCAGTACTTC
CDR3aa: CASSHSGSRYEQYF

v_gene: TRBV27
abundance: NA
j_gene: TRBJ2-1
d_gene: NA
CDR3nt: TGTGCCAGCAGTGTACCTGGGTGGGCCTCCAATGAGCAGTTCTTC
CDR3aa: CASSVPGWASNEQFF

v_gene: TRBV4-3
abundance: NA
j_gene: TRBJ2-3
d_gene: TRBD1
CDR3nt: TGCGCCAGCAGCCAAGATCCGACAGGGGGAAGGAGCACAGATACGCAGTATTTT
CDR3aa: CASSQDPTGGRSTDTQYF

v_gene: TRBV28
abundance: NA
j_gene: TRBJ2-7
d_gene: NA
CDR3nt: TGTGCCAGCACTGGCAGGGACGAGCAGTACTTC
CDR3aa: CASTGRDEQYF

v_gene: TRBV7-9
abundance: NA
j_gene: TRBJ2-3
d_gene: TRBD1
CDR3nt: TGTGCCAGCAGCTGGGACAGGGGAACAGATACGCAGTATTTT
CDR3aa: CASSWDRGTDTQYF

v_gene: TRBV5-1
abundance: NA
j_gene: TRBJ2-1
d_gene: TRBD2
CDR3nt: TGCGCCAGCAGCTTGGAAGCAGCGGGAGTTTTGAGGGCTGGGAACAATGAGCAGTTCTTC
CDR3aa: CASSLEAAGVLRAGNNEQFF

v_gene: TRBV11-3
abundance: NA
j_gene: TRBJ2-3
d_gene: TRBD1
CDR3nt: TGTGCCAGCAAGGGGACAGGACTCACAGATACGCAGTATTTT
CDR3aa: CASKGTGLTDTQYF

v_gene: TRBV6-4
abundance: few
j_gene: TRBJ1-5
d_gene: TRBD1
CDR3nt: TGTGCCAGCAGTGACTCCGGGACAGGGGCGGAGGGGCTCAATCAGCCCCAGCATTTT
CDR3aa: CASSDSGTGAEGLNQPQHF

v_gene: TRBV5-1
abundance: once
j_gene: TRBJ2-7
d_gene: TRBD1
CDR3nt: TGCGCCAGCAGCACCGGGACAGGGGGCTACGAGCAGTACTTC
CDR3aa: CASSTGTGGYEQYF

v_gene: TRBV18
abundance: NA
j_gene: TRBJ1-1
d_gene: NA
CDR3nt: TGTGCCAGCTCACCAGATCAGGCGAACACTGAAGCTTTCTTT
CDR3aa: CASSPDQANTEAFF

v_gene: TRBV27
abundance: NA
j_gene: TRBJ2-1
d_gene: NA
CDR3nt: TGTGCCAGCAGTTCAATAGTCGAGCAGTTCTTC
CDR3aa: CASSSIVEQFF

v_gene: TRBV7-2
abundance: NA
j_gene: TRBJ2-7
d_gene: NA
CDR3nt: TGTGCCAGCAGCCCCACCGGCCGCGGAACCTACGAGCAGTACTTC
CDR3aa: CASSPTGRGTYEQYF

v_gene: TRBV5-1
abundance: NA
j_gene: TRBJ2-7
d_gene: TRBD1
CDR3nt: TGCGCCAGCAGCTCTGGACAGGGCTCCTACGAGCAGTACTTC
CDR3aa: CASSSGQGSYEQYF

v_gene: TRBV5-1
abundance: once
j_gene: TRBJ2-7
d_gene: TRBD2
CDR3nt: TGCGCCAGCAGCTTAACTAGCGGGAGTACCTACGAGCAGTACTTC
CDR3aa: CASSLTSGSTYEQYF

v_gene: TRBV9
abundance: NA
j_gene: TRBJ1-5
d_gene: TRBD1
CDR3nt: TGTGCCAGCAGTCCTACCGGGACAGGGGGGCATCAGCCCCAGCATTTT
CDR3aa: CASSPTGTGGHQPQHF

v_gene: TRBV29-1
abundance: NA
j_gene: TRBJ1-2
d_gene: NA
CDR3nt: TGCAGCGTTGAAGACACAGAGGGTAACTATGGCTACACCTTC
CDR3aa: CSVEDTEGNYGYTF

v_gene: TRBV10-3
abundance: few
j_gene: TRBJ2-7
d_gene: NA
CDR3nt: TGTGCCATCACCTCAGGGGTGAATGAGCAGTACTTC
CDR3aa: CAITSGVNEQYF

v_gene: TRBV28
abundance: few
j_gene: TRBJ1-5
d_gene: TRBD1
CDR3nt: TGTGCCAGCAGTTTACACCGGACAGGGGCGGATCAGCCCCAGCATTTT
CDR3aa: CASSLHRTGADQPQHF